This T cell receptor beta chain was identified in a study of blood T cell repertoires in COVID-19. Study-level background: Material from acute and convalescent COVID-19 was sourced from the United States, Italy and Spain. PBMCs, B-cell-depleted T cells, or T cells were the source of the cDNA or gDNA that made up the material.

Per germline, CDR1 LNHDA and CDR2 SQIVND (reference sequence). The CDR3 contains 14 residues. In the original workflow: Amplification with reference gene primers provided the estimates of nucleated cell counts. Data came from immunoSEQ multiplex PCR; TCRdb stores just in-frame clones and leaves some out. That table gives V, J and clone size, and the DNA gave D and trimming. The profile shows about 20,000 clones, around 74% of them singletons. A note on this clone: At one end, the junction sequence differs from germline, possibly due to a read error.

Source material: peripheral blood. This receptor was obtained from a man older than 75 with acute or convalescent COVID-19. The chain carries TRBV19 and TRBJ2-3, with 9 bases lining up with TRBD2. CDR3 bases: TGTGCAAGTACACCTAGCGGGAAGACAGATACGCAGTATTTT. Its protein product is CASTPSGKTDTQYF.